This T cell receptor beta chain came from a study of CD8 T cells in ankylosing spondylitis. Study-wide results and caveats: In synovial fluid and blood from reactive arthritis, some motif variants were previously reported.

Notes on this clonotype: What it binds is not known.

Looked up from germline, CDR1 is SEHNR and CDR2 is FQNEAQ (reference sequence). The CDR3 sequence is 16 residues long. The trim removed 5 bases at V and 3 bases at J, leaving 8 bases unmatched. TCRdb reprocessed the 5' RACE reads via MiXCR and lists one record per CDR3 protein. Among just over 150,000 distinct CDR3 sequences listed, about 17% were seen once. The sequencing input was blood, either unsorted or a sorted T cell fraction (not recorded which). The chain carries TRBV7-9 and TRBJ2-1; 9 bases line up with TRBD2. This TCR came from a male donor with ankylosing spondylitis or in good health (not recorded which). The CDR3 DNA reads TGTGCCAGCAGCCGACTCGCGGGAGGGTACTACAATGAGCAGTTCTTC. Its protein product is CASSRLAGGYYNEQFF.